The 9 T cell receptor beta chains given below trace back to one sample, sequenced in a study of graft-versus-host responses after intestinal transplantation. Using immunoSEQ multiplex PCR, the repertoire was profiled, and TCRdb retains in-frame clones only, with some absent. This sample yields about 88,000 clones, of which roughly 92% are seen a single time; over 0.3% belongs to the top ten. Antigen specificity for these receptors is unknown. The source material was unstimulated CD4+ T cells sorted from spleen or lymph node cells, sampled before intestinal transplant. Receptor source: a human donor who received an intestinal transplant.

The V and J genes are TRBV6-1 and TRBJ2-7; D is unclear. The CDR3 sequence is 16 residues long. Germline loops: CDR1 MNHNS, CDR2 SASEGT. V was cut by 4 bases and J by 4 bases, with 20 bases left in between. The CDR3 DNA follows: TGTGCCAGCAGTGTAATGGGGTCCGCTGCGTCTTACGAGCAGTACTTC. Amino acid sequence: CASSVMGSAASYEQYF.

V gene TRBV7-9 combines with J gene TRBJ2-7, with 11 bases aligning to TRBD2. The CDR3 runs to 14 residues. The V gene's germline CDR1 is SEHNR and CDR2 FQNEAQ (reference sequence). V was pared by 8 bases and J by 3 bases, with 6 bases of the junction left unmatched. CDR3 loop: CASELAGAVYEQYF. CDR3 bases: TGTGCCAGCGAACTAGCGGGAGCAGTCTACGAGCAGTACTTC.

The rearrangement joins TRBV7-2 to TRBJ2-2, with D possibly being TRBD2 (5 bases). Trimming stripped 7 bases from V and 3 bases from J, with 9 bases between. CDR3 length: 13 amino acids. From germline, CDR1 is SGHTA and CDR2 FQGNSA. The CDR3 loop is CASTLGDTGELFF. CDR3 nucleotides: TGTGCCAGCACCCTCGGGGACACCGGGGAGCTGTTTTTT.

The chain recombines TRBV6-6 with TRBJ1-2, with TRBD1 as a possible D gene (6 bases). The CDR3 is made up of 16 amino acids. The germline V and J ends were trimmed by 0 bases and 6 bases, with 17 bases remaining between them. In germline, CDR1 is MNHNY, CDR2 SVGAGI (reference sequence). The CDR3 DNA reads as TGTGCCAGCAGTTACTCGATCCAGGGGAAAGTGGATGGCTACACCTTC. It is translated as CASSYSIQGKVDGYTF.

The rearrangement links TRBV7-9 to TRBJ2-1; 7 positions match TRBD2. CDR1 SEHNR and CDR2 FQNEAQ come from the germline V gene (reference sequence). The length of the CDR3 is 14 residues. Trimming cost V 8 bases and J 2 bases; bases outside gene matches: 6. The CDR3 sequence: CASLREGPYNEQFF. As DNA, the CDR3 is TGTGCCAGCCTCAGGGAGGGTCCCTACAATGAGCAGTTCTTC.

The J gene is TRBJ1-5, the V gene TRBV7-9; a weak D match, TRBD1 (6 bases). V lost 1 base and J 5 bases, leaving 15 bases between the germline ends. The germline CDR1 and CDR2 sequences are SEHNR and FQNEAQ (reference sequence). The CDR3 length is 16 residues. CDR3 region: CASSLVGGPLDQPQHF. As DNA, the CDR3 is TGTGCCAGCAGCTTAGTGGGGGGGCCCCTTGATCAGCCCCAGCATTTT.

This clone was counted a single time. The chain is built from TRBV4-2 and TRBJ1-5; 7 bases are a match to TRBD1. The CDR3 consists of 16 residues. Losses at the gene ends were 0 bases for V and 5 bases for J; bases not matched to a gene: 7. The germline CDR1 and CDR2 sequences are LGHNA and YNFKEQ. CDR3 nucleotides: TGTGCCAGCAGCCAAGAAGGGGGCAGGGTCTATCAGCCCCAGCATTTT. Protein product: CASSQEGGRVYQPQHF.

The chain joins TRBV4-1 to TRBJ2-3, with D unresolved. From germline, CDR1 is MGHRA and CDR2 YSYEKL. The V gene lost 0 bases and the J gene lost 4 bases, with 8 bases spanning the gap. This CDR3 has 14 residues. CDR3 nucleotide sequence: TGCGCCAGCAGCCAAGAAAATGCTGCAGATACGCAGTATTTT. Translation gives CASSQENAADTQYF.

The V and J genes are TRBV21-1 and TRBJ1-1. TRBV21-1 is tagged as a pseudogene. This CDR3 contains 13 residues. CDR3: CASSPRGRVGAFF. The CDR3 nucleotides are TGTGCCAGCAGCCCAAGGGGGAGGGTCGGAGCTTTCTTT.